This T cell receptor (beta chain) appears in the sequencing data of a study of OX40 agonist ivuxolimab in advanced cancers. Germline V gives CDR1 ENHRY, CDR2 SYGVKD. Between the trimmed V and J ends, which lost 5 bases and 3 bases, there was a span of 8 bases. This CDR3 region has 13 residues. As concerns this clone: Antigen unknown.

Notes on the study in general: CD4+ and CD8+ blood T cells expanded clonally by week 6 at 0.1 to 3.0 mg/kg.

TCRdb's table, derived via immunoSEQ multiplex PCR, lists solely in-frame clones and lacks some. The sample carries approximately 84,000 clones, around 83% recorded once. This receptor was identified in an adult with an advanced solid tumor such as melanoma, head and neck, liver or kidney cancer. Material: CD4+ or CD8+ T cells sorted from blood, obtained in a trial of the OX40 agonist ivuxolimab. The gene calls are TRBV10-3 and TRBJ1-5; TRBD1 might be the D (5 bases). Here the CDR3 DNA reads TGTGCCATCAGTCAGGGAGCCAATCAGCCCCAGCATTTT. Translating gives CAISQGANQPQHF.